The clone carrying this T cell receptor (beta chain) was observed a few times. The record originates from a study of regulatory T cells in long-lasting Graves disease. The time point is: persistent/refractory GD, antithyroid drugs over 5 years with positive TRAb. Isolated PBMC RNA provided the starting material for the TCR library. Sequencing libraries for TCR beta were prepared with iRepertoire HTBI primers and Arm-PCR of CDR3 regions. Original analysis: Sequenced samples collectively carried 55 to 80 TRBV and roughly 15 TRBJ segments. TCRdb ran MiXCR on the multiplex PCR reads and lists one entry per CDR3 protein. None of the V and J calls come from the authors' own analysis; TCRdb made them. The sample has 450,000 or so distinct CDR3 sequences; approximately 23% are singletons. Here the sequenced sample was peripheral blood mononuclear cells (PBMCs), taken when the disease was refractory, from a patient treated with antithyroid drugs. The origin of this receptor is a female donor with Graves disease.

This CDR3 reads CASSLGKGGGETQYF. The CDR3 coding sequence is TGTGCCAGCAGCCTAGGAAAGGGTGGGGGAGAGACCCAGTACTTC. The rearrangement uses TRBV3-1 and TRBJ2-5, with D possibly called TRBD1 or TRBD2 (5 bases each). The CDR3 is 15 amino acids. Between the trimmed V and J ends, which lost 4 bases and 4 bases, there was a span of 16 bases. Germline-derived CDR1 and CDR2 are LGHDT and YNNKEL (reference sequence).